The 12 T cell receptor beta chains listed next were all sequenced from one sample in a study of regulatory T cells in long-lasting Graves disease. Arm-PCR with iRepertoire HTBI primers amplified the CDR3 regions for these TCR beta libraries. TCRdb analysed the multiplex PCR reads with MiXCR anew, one entry per CDR3 protein. Of 400,000 to 550,000 distinct CDR3 sequences detected, around 17% appear once; the ten largest clones hold around 10%. Time point in this sample: newly diagnosed GD, antithyroid drugs for less than 3 months. Generation of the TCR library employed RNA extracted from PBMCs. This sample was also put to use in a study of T cells in Graves' hyperthyroidism and ophthalmopathy.

The material sequenced was peripheral blood mononuclear cells (PBMCs), taken at new diagnosis, from a patient treated with antithyroid drugs. These receptors were obtained from a woman in her twenties or thirties with Graves disease.

This clonotype was seen repeatedly, ten times or more. V and J are TRBV20-1 and TRBJ2-5; TRBD2 aligns across 11 bases. V lost 0 bases, J lost 4 bases, and 13 bases stayed unmatched. CDR1 DFQATT and CDR2 SNEGSKA come from the germline V gene (reference sequence). This CDR3 region has 18 residues. The CDR3 spells CSARDLRIAGGPRETQYF. The CDR3 DNA follows: TGCAGTGCTAGAGATCTTAGGATAGCGGGAGGGCCGAGAGAGACCCAGTACTTC.

This clonotype was counted a few times. This may stem from a read error, because a much larger clone lies one nucleotide away. The chain has TRBV30 and TRBJ2-7; maybe TRBD1 (6 bases). Germline loops: CDR1 GTSNPN, CDR2 SVGIG (reference sequence). This CDR3 has 15 residues. CDR3: CAWSYVQGLSYEQCF. The DNA for the CDR3 is TGTGCCTGGAGTTACGTGCAGGGGCTCTCCTACGAGCAGTGCTTC. Complete variable domain (other parts from reference TRBV30 and TRBJ2-7): SQTIHQWPATLVQPVGSPLSLECTVEGTSNPNLYWYRQAAGRGLQLLFYSVGIGQISSEVPQNLSASRPQDRQFILSSKKLLLSDSGFYLCAWSYVQGLSYEQCFGPGTRLTVT.

A few counts support this clonotype. The chain has TRBV27 and TRBJ2-2; D gene uncertain. Trimming took 10 bases from V and 2 from J, leaving 11 bases between them. Germline V gives CDR1 MNHEY, CDR2 SMNVEV (reference sequence). The CDR3 is made up of 13 amino acids. This CDR3 reads CATLEINTGELFF. The DNA of the CDR3 is TGTGCCACGTTAGAGATTAACACCGGGGAGCTGTTTTTT.

CDR3 loop: CSAPRSSGANVLTF. DNA for the CDR3: TGCAGTGCCCCCAGATCCTCTGGGGCCAACGTCCTGACTTTC. This sequence joins TRBV20-1 and TRBJ2-6; D is undetermined. CDR3 length equals 14 residues. V was pared by 6 bases and J by 0 bases, with 9 bases between. Germline V lookup: CDR1 DFQATT, CDR2 SNEGSKA (reference sequence).

The CDR3 bases are TGTGCCAGCAGGCCCGCTCGGGGGACTAGCGGGAGGAGCACCGGGGAGCTGTTTTTT. Encoded protein: CASRPARGTSGRSTGELFF. V gene TRBV7-3 combines with J gene TRBJ2-2; 15 nucleotides match TRBD2. J lost 4 bases, V lost 6 bases, and 12 bases had no gene match. The CDR3 loop spans 19 amino acids. Germline lookup yields CDR1 SGHTA and CDR2 FQGTGA.

J is TRBJ2-6 and V is TRBV15, with D perhaps matching TRBD1 (6 bases). Germline V gene lookup returns CDR1 LNHNV and CDR2 YYDKDF (reference sequence). CDR3 length equals 16 residues. V lost 9 bases to trimming and J lost 0 bases, with 15 bases between them. In DNA, the CDR3 is TGTGCCACTACACAGGGTCAGCCCTCTGGGGCCAACGTCCTGACTTTC. Its protein is CATTQGQPSGANVLTF.

This clonotype was recorded many times. The chain uses TRBV7-9 and TRBJ1-1; D possibly corresponds to TRBD1 (6 bases). The length of the CDR3 is 15 residues. From germline, CDR1 is SEHNR and CDR2 FQNEAQ (reference sequence). The ends were cut back, 5 bases at V and 5 bases at J, with 18 bases in the middle. CDR3 residues: CASSPRYRGWTEAFF. DNA for the CDR3: TGTGCCAGCAGCCCTAGGTATAGGGGGTGGACTGAAGCTTTCTTT.

In this sample, this clonotype turned up a few times. The rearrangement links TRBV9 to TRBJ2-7; the match to TRBD1 covers 11 bases. V lost 2 bases and J lost 5; bases outside the gene matches: 6. Germline assignment: CDR1 SGDLS and CDR2 YYNGEE. The CDR3 contains 15 residues. CDR3 protein: CASSVTGTGGHEQYF. CDR3 nucleotide sequence: TGTGCCAGCAGCGTGACCGGGACAGGGGGTCACGAGCAGTACTTC.

The chain couples TRBV9 to TRBJ2-4, with D uncertain. The CDR3 is 12 residues long. Trimming took 6 bases from V and 0 from J, leaving 4 bases between them. The germline V gene has CDR1 SGDLS and CDR2 YYNGEE. This chain's CDR3 is CASTGAKNIQYF. CDR3 nucleotide sequence: TGTGCCAGCACGGGAGCCAAAAACATTCAGTACTTC. Using reference TRBV9 and TRBJ2-4 for the parts outside the CDR3, the full variable domain is DSGVTQTPKHLITATGQRVTLRCSPRSGDLSVYWYQQSLDQGLQFLIQYYNGEERAKGNILERFSAQQFPDLHSELNLSSLELGDSALYFCASTGAKNIQYFGAGTRLSVL.

Comments on this clonotype: This clone may be a read error of a much larger clone one base away. The V call is TRBV6-1, the J call TRBJ2-2; D may be TRBD1 or TRBD2 (6 bases each). This CDR3 is built from 13 residues. Per germline, CDR1 MNHNS and CDR2 SASEGT. The CDR3 is CASTQGRSGELVF. DNA for the CDR3: TGTGCCAGCACCCAGGGGAGGTCCGGGGAGCTGGTTTTT.

This clonotype came up many times. The chain uses TRBV18 and TRBJ1-1; D is unclear. This CDR3 is built from 15 residues. Germline V gene sequence: CDR1 KGHSH, CDR2 LQKENI. The V end lost 4 bases, the J end lost 0 bases, and 12 bases lay between the germline ends. DNA of the CDR3: TGTGCCAGCTCACTCTTCCAGGTAGTGAACACTGAAGCTTTCTTT. Amino acids: CASSLFQVVNTEAFF.

This clonotype came up many times. CDR3 protein: CASSLGVSSTDTQYF. CDR3 DNA sequence: TGTGCCAGCAGCTTAGGTGTGAGTAGCACAGATACGCAGTATTTT. This chain uses TRBV7-8 with TRBJ2-3, with D unresolved. V dropped 1 base and J dropped 0 bases, with 8 bases sitting between them. The CDR3 covers 15 residues. The germline V gene encodes CDR1 SGHVS and CDR2 FQNEAQ. Based on the CDR3 plus reference TRBV7-8 and TRBJ2-3, the full variable domain is GAGVSQSPRYKVAKRGQDVALRCDPISGHVSLFWYQQALGQGPEFLTYFQNEAQLDKSGLPSDRFFAERPEGSVSTLKIQRTQQEDSAVYLCASSLGVSSTDTQYFGPGTRLTVL.